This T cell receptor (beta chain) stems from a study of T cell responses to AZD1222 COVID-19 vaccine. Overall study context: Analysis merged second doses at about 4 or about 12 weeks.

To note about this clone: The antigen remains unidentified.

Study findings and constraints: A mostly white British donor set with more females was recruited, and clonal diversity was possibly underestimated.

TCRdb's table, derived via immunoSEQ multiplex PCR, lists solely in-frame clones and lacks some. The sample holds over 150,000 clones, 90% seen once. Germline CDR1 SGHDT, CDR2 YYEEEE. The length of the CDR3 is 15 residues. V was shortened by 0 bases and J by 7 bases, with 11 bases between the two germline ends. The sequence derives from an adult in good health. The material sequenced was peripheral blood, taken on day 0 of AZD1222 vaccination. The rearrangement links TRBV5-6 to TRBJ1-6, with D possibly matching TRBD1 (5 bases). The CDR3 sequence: CASSLGTGANSPLHF. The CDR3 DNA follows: TGTGCCAGCAGCTTGGGCACAGGAGCCAATTCACCCCTCCACTTT. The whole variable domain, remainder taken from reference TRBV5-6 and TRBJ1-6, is DAGVTQSPTHLIKTRGQQVTLRCSPKSGHDTVSWYQQALGQGPQFIFQYYEEEERQRGNFPDRFSGHQFPNYSSELNVNALLLGDSALYLCASSLGTGANSPLHFGNGTRLTVT.